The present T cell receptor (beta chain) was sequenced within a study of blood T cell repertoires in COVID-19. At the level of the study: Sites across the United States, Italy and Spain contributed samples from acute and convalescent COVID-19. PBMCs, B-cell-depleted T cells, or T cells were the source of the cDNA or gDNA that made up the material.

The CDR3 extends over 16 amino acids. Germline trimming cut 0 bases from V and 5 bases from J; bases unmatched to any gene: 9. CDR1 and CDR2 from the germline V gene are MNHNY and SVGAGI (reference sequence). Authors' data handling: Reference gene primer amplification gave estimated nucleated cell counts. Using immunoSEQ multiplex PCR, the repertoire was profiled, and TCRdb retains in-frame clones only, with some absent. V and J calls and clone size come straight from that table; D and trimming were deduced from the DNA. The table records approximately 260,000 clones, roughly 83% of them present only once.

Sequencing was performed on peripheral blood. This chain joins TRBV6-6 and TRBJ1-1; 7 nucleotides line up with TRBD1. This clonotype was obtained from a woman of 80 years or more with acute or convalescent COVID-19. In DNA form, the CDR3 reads TGTGCCAGCAGTTACTCAGAGACAGGGACGAGGACTGAAGCTTTCTTT. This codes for CASSYSETGTRTEAFF.